This TCR beta chain stems from a study of blood T cell repertoires in COVID-19. On the study more broadly: Some COVID-19 samples were acute and others convalescent; all came from the United States, Italy and Spain.

V dropped 5 bases and J dropped 0 bases, with 10 bases sitting between them. This CDR3 is 14 amino acids long. CDR1 and CDR2 from the germline V gene are MNHEY and SVGAGI. Per the study methods: Amplified reference gene primers provided the basis for estimating nucleated cell counts. The method was immunoSEQ multiplex PCR; TCRdb's version includes in-frame clones alone and lacks a portion of them. The V and J calls and clone size are taken from that table; D and trimming were inferred from the DNA. The sample lists approximately 190,000 clones, 70% to 90% occurring once. The chain links TRBV6-5 to TRBJ1-1; D is undetermined. The sequenced sample consisted of peripheral blood. This clonotype originated in a woman between 40 and 50 years old who had recovered from COVID-19. DNA of the CDR3: TGTGCCAGCAGTCCTGGACTGATGAACACTGAAGCTTTCTTT. Translating gives CASSPGLMNTEAFF.